These 22 T cell receptor beta chains came from one sample sequenced in a study of OX40 agonist ivuxolimab in advanced cancers. Measured with immunoSEQ multiplex PCR; TCRdb has only the in-frame clones, and not every one. The repertoire consists of approximately 92,000 clones, with approximately 94% occurring once and the leading ten covering roughly 2%. Material: CD4+ or CD8+ T cells sorted from blood, obtained in a trial of the OX40 agonist ivuxolimab. These receptor sequences come from an adult with an advanced solid tumor such as melanoma, head and neck, liver or kidney cancer.

The chain joins TRBV9 to TRBJ2-7; no definite D call. Trimming stripped 0 bases from V and 2 bases from J, with 9 bases between. This CDR3 is 14 amino acids long. CDR1 and CDR2 (germline): SGDLS, YYNGEE. The chain's CDR3 is CASSVDGSTYEQYF. CDR3 nucleotides: TGTGCCAGCAGCGTAGATGGCAGCACCTACGAGCAGTACTTC.

A single count supports this clone. The rearrangement uses TRBV11-2 and TRBJ2-7; D is possibly TRBD2 (5 bases). Germline V gene data show CDR1 as SGHAT and CDR2 as FQNNGV. With 5 bases removed from V and 2 bases from J, the gap between germline ends came to 19 bases. The CDR3 extends over 16 amino acids. The CDR3 DNA sequence: TGTGCCAGCAGCCCTCAATCCGGGATCAGAGCCTACGAGCAGTACTTC. Residues: CASSPQSGIRAYEQYF.

This rearrangement joins TRBV27 to TRBJ2-7; D is ambiguous. Germline V gives CDR1 MNHEY, CDR2 SMNVEV (reference sequence). The V end was cut by 6 bases, the J end by 0 bases, with 6 bases between. CDR3 length equals 12 residues. CDR3 in DNA: TGTGCCAGCAGCGGGCTCTCCTACGAGCAGTACTTC. Residues: CASSGLSYEQYF.

V usage is TRBV29-1 and J usage is TRBJ2-1; 7 bases match TRBD2. The CDR3 contains 12 residues. CDR1 is SQVTM and CDR2 is ANQGSEA in the germline V gene. Germline trimming cut 6 bases from V and 10 bases from J; bases unmatched to any gene: 9. As DNA, the CDR3 is TGCAGCGTGTCGCAAGGGGAGGGGGAGCAGTTCTTC. Translation gives CSVSQGEGEQFF.

The genes are TRBV2 and TRBJ1-5; the match to TRBD1 covers 11 bases. There are 15 residues in the CDR3. The V gene's germline CDR1 is SNHLY and CDR2 FYNNEI. V gave up 2 bases and J gave up 6 bases; unmatched junction bases: 3. The DNA for the CDR3 is TGTGCCAGCAGTGAAATGGACAGGGGGCTTCAGCCCCAGCATTTT. Protein: CASSEMDRGLQPQHF.

J is TRBJ2-7 and V is TRBV6-5, with D uncertain. Trimming removed 5 bases from V and 2 bases from J, with 13 bases in between. CDR1 is MNHEY and CDR2 is SVGAGI in the germline V gene. There are 14 residues in the CDR3. CDR3 loop: CASSPGPRPYEQYF. The DNA for the CDR3 is TGTGCCAGCAGTCCAGGCCCAAGACCCTACGAGCAGTACTTC.

This chain links TRBV13 with TRBJ2-1, with 15 nucleotides matching TRBD2. The CDR3 has 21 residues. V gave up 0 bases and J gave up 10 bases; unmatched junction bases: 19. The V gene's germline CDR1 is PRHDT and CDR2 FYEKMQ (reference sequence). The CDR3, as DNA: TGTGCCAGCAGCTTAGGCCGAGGACTAGCGGGGGGGCTTTTAGGTGTCCCCGAGCAGTTCTTC. The encoded protein is CASSLGRGLAGGLLGVPEQFF.

This chain joins TRBV20-1 and TRBJ2-2; no reliable D call. The germline V and J ends were trimmed by 6 bases and 5 bases, with 7 bases remaining between them. CDR1 is DFQATT, CDR2 SNEGSKA, per germline (reference sequence). CDR3 length: 11 amino acids. The DNA of the CDR3 is TGCAGTGCGGCGCGGACCGGGGAGCTGTTTTTT. This translates into CSAARTGELFF.

J is TRBJ2-7 and V is TRBV4-3; D is unresolved. CDR3 length: 14 amino acids. CDR1 and CDR2 (germline): LGHNA, YSLEER. Trimming removed 0 bases at V and 6 bases at J, with 12 bases between. Here the CDR3 reads CASSQDNSEGEQYF. In DNA form, the CDR3 reads TGCGCCAGCAGCCAAGACAACAGTGAAGGCGAGCAGTACTTC.

The chain uses TRBV7-9 and TRBJ1-3, with a weak D call TRBD1 (5 bases). This CDR3 spans 15 amino acids. V shed 4 bases and J shed 0 bases, with 10 bases lying between them. Germline V gives CDR1 SEHNR, CDR2 FQNEAQ (reference sequence). CDR3 residues: CASSSPGRSGNTIYF. CDR3 nucleotide sequence: TGTGCCAGCAGCTCCCCGGGACGCTCTGGAAACACCATATATTTT.

The genes are TRBV4-2 and TRBJ1-2; D may be TRBD1 (5 bases). Trimming shortened V by 0 bases and J by 2 bases, and 7 bases separated the two germline ends. The CDR3 is made up of 14 amino acids. Germline CDR1 is LGHNA and CDR2 is YNFKEQ. The CDR3 sequence is CASSQETDNYGYTF. The CDR3 coding sequence is TGTGCCAGCAGCCAAGAGACAGACAACTATGGCTACACCTTC.

The CDR3 loop reads CASSSLMDRDHKDGYTF. The DNA of the CDR3 is TGTGCCAGCAGCTCCCTCATGGACAGGGATCATAAGGATGGCTACACCTTC. The chain couples TRBV7-9 to TRBJ1-2; 8 nucleotides line up with TRBD1. Germline CDR1 SEHNR, CDR2 FQNEAQ (reference sequence). The CDR3 has 17 amino acids. The V gene end was trimmed by 4 bases and the J gene end by 6 bases; junction bases not matched to a gene: 16.

The chain carries TRBV4-1 and TRBJ2-7; D possibly uses TRBD1 or TRBD2 (5 bases each). Trimming stripped 1 base from V and 3 bases from J, with 10 bases between. CDR1 and CDR2 (germline): MGHRA, YSYEKL. The CDR3 length is 14 residues. The CDR3 is CASSQVGADYEQYF. CDR3 nucleotides: TGCGCCAGCAGCCAAGTCGGGGCAGACTACGAGCAGTACTTC.

This clone was observed a single time. The chain recombines TRBV2 with TRBJ1-5; tentative D call: TRBD1 (6 bases). With 3 bases removed from V and 1 base from J, the gap between germline ends came to 10 bases. The length of the CDR3 is 15 residues. CDR1 and CDR2 (germline): SNHLY, FYNNEI. CDR3 region: CASSDPDSSNQPQHF. CDR3 bases: TGTGCCAGCAGTGATCCGGACAGCAGCAATCAGCCCCAGCATTTT.

This sequence joins TRBV2 and TRBJ2-7; D might be TRBD1 (5 bases). This CDR3 is built from 14 residues. Germline CDR1 is SNHLY and CDR2 is FYNNEI. The V end lost 3 bases, the J end lost 1 base, and 10 bases lay between the germline ends. CDR3 in DNA: TGTGCCAGCAGTGACGTTGGGGCTTCCTACGAGCAGTACTTC. This translates into CASSDVGASYEQYF.

This chain joins TRBV28 and TRBJ1-2; weak D call: TRBD1 (6 bases). This CDR3 is 15 amino acids long. Germline CDR1 and CDR2: MDHEN and SYDVKM. Deletions cut 6 bases from V and 4 bases from J, with 18 bases between. CDR3 sequence (DNA): TGTGCCAGCAGGAGGGGTCCGGGGGCGTCCTATGGCTACACCTTC. It encodes CASRRGPGASYGYTF.

The chain links TRBV5-4 to TRBJ1-1, with no clear D. There are 12 residues in the CDR3. Germline assignment: CDR1 SGHNT and CDR2 YYREEE (reference sequence). The germline V and J ends were trimmed by 3 bases and 1 base, with 4 bases remaining between them. In DNA form, the CDR3 reads TGTGCCAGCAGCTCCACGAACACTGAAGCTTTCTTT. This gives the protein CASSSTNTEAFF.

The CDR3: CASSLTTSGRVSYEQYF. In nucleotides, the CDR3 is TGCGCCAGCAGTCTGACCACTAGCGGGAGGGTCTCCTACGAGCAGTACTTC. The V gene is TRBV5-1, the J gene TRBJ2-7; TRBD2 agrees at 13 bases. CDR3 size: 17 residues. Germline CDR1 and CDR2: SGHRS and YFSETQ. J lost 0 bases, V lost 5 bases, and 8 bases had no gene match.

The rearrangement joins TRBV7-6 to TRBJ2-7; TRBD2 matches at 9 bases. Germline trimming cut 5 bases from V and 1 base from J; bases unmatched to any gene: 9. The CDR3 runs 16 residues. Germline CDR1 SGHVS, CDR2 FNYEAQ. CDR3 region: CASSDPGSGSSYEQYF. DNA for the CDR3: TGTGCCAGCAGCGACCCTGGTAGCGGGAGTTCCTACGAGCAGTACTTC.

The gene calls are TRBV30 and TRBJ1-5; D uncertain. The V gene lost 0 bases and the J gene lost 3 bases, with 9 bases spanning the gap. This CDR3 is 14 amino acids long. Germline V gives CDR1 GTSNPN, CDR2 SVGIG (reference sequence). CDR3: CAWSVRGFNQPQHF. CDR3 bases: TGTGCCTGGAGTGTACGGGGTTTCAATCAGCCCCAGCATTTT.

The chain carries TRBV6-6 and TRBJ2-7; TRBD1 or TRBD2 may be the D gene (6 bases each). The CDR3 covers 14 residues. Trimming pared 6 bases from V and 3 bases from J, leaving 15 bases between. Germline CDR1 reads MNHNY; CDR2 reads SVGAGI (reference sequence). The CDR3 loop is CASSDRYGSYEQYF. As DNA, the CDR3 is TGTGCCAGCAGCGACAGGTACGGGAGCTACGAGCAGTACTTC.

The chain joins TRBV19 to TRBJ1-5, with 8 nucleotides matching TRBD1. Trimming cost V 5 bases and J 9 bases; bases outside gene matches: 18. CDR1 and CDR2 from the germline V gene are LNHDA and SQIVND (reference sequence). The CDR3 contains 17 residues. DNA for the CDR3: TGTGCCAGTAGTCCCGGGACAGGCGTCCTAGAGGGTCGGCCCCAGCATTTT. Translation gives CASSPGTGVLEGRPQHF. Full variable domain (remainder filled in from reference TRBV19 and TRBJ1-5): DGGITQSPKYLFRKEGQNVTLSCEQNLNHDAMYWYRQDPGQGLRLIYYSQIVNDFQKGDIAEGYSVSREKKESFPLTVTSAQKNPTAFYLCASSPGTGVLEGRPQHFGDGTRLSIL.